The 11 T cell receptor beta chains given below trace back to one sample, sequenced in a study of identical twins (TCRdb year 2016). The library was made by 5' RACE. Sequencing relied on an Illumina HiSeq 2000. TCRdb reprocessing: public reads trimmed at Q25 with fastp, clones called with MiXCR, in-frame beta chains kept. Every CDR3 protein is listed once, alongside the most common genes and DNA of its rows. For this sample the table gives some 320,000 distinct CDR3 sequences, of which 12% were detected only once. The ten largest clones capture 7.2% of the sample. This sample also belongs to another study, concerning yellow fever vaccine responses in identical twins.

Material: CD8+ T cells sorted from blood. The receptors come from a woman in her late teens or twenties in good health.

This sequence joins TRBV6-6 and TRBJ1-2; a possible D gene is TRBD1 (5 bases). The CDR3 runs 13 residues. CDR1 and CDR2 (germline): MNHNY, SVGAGI (reference sequence). Trimming left V 7 bases short and J 1 base short, with 10 bases between. CDR3 residues: CASTAGGNYGYTF. CDR3 sequence (DNA): TGTGCCAGCACCGCGGGGGGTAACTATGGCTACACCTTC.

The chain employs TRBV28 and TRBJ2-3; 8 bases agree with TRBD2. J lost 2 bases, V lost 3 bases, and 7 bases had no gene match. Germline V lookup: CDR1 MDHEN, CDR2 SYDVKM. The CDR3 has 16 amino acids. CDR3 nucleotide sequence: TGTGCCAGCAGTTTGGGTCTAGCGGGCCCCACAGATACGCAGTATTTT. Its protein product is CASSLGLAGPTDTQYF.

In this sample, this clonotype turned up many times. The chain recombines TRBV12-3 or TRBV12-4 with TRBJ2-7, with D possibly matching TRBD2 (6 bases). This CDR3 region has 15 residues. Trimming shortened V by 5 bases and J by 3 bases, and 17 bases separated the two germline ends. The CDR3: CASSPRLVSGYEQYF. In nucleotides, the CDR3 is TGTGCCAGCAGTCCCAGACTAGTTTCGGGCTACGAGCAGTACTTC.

Notes on this clonotype: The junction does not match germline at one end; this may be a read error. This chain uses TRBV3-1 with TRBJ2-2; weak D call: TRBD1 (5 bases). Germline loops: CDR1 LGHDT, CDR2 YNNKEL (reference sequence). The CDR3 runs 18 residues. CDR3 loop: CASTQGPGARRHIGELFF. CDR3 coding DNA: TGTGCCAGCACCCAAGGCCCTGGGGCACGTCGACACATCGGGGAGCTGTTTTTT. Using reference TRBV3-1 and TRBJ2-2 for the parts outside the CDR3, the full variable domain is DTAVSQTPKYLVTQMGNDKSIKCEQNLGHDTMYWYKQDSKKFLKIMFSYNNKELIINETVPNRFSPKSPDKAHLNLHINSLELGDSAVYFCASTQGPGARRHIGELFFGEGSRLTVL.

The J gene is TRBJ2-7, the V gene TRBV7-3; D possibly corresponds to TRBD2 (6 bases). Germline assignment: CDR1 SGHTA and CDR2 FQGTGA. CDR3 length: 13 amino acids. Trimming removed 2 bases at V and 12 bases at J, with 17 bases between. CDR3 loop: CASSLGSGRTLYF. The DNA of the CDR3 is TGTGCCAGCAGCTTAGGGTCGGGGAGGACCTTGTACTTC.

The chain is built from TRBV4-2 and TRBJ2-1, with 10 bases matching TRBD2. Germline V gene data show CDR1 as LGHNA and CDR2 as YNFKEQ. The CDR3 loop spans 15 amino acids. After removal of 0 bases from V and 8 bases from J, the junction contained 4 bases not matched to a gene. CDR3 sequence (DNA): TGTGCCAGCAGCCAAGATTCCCTAGCGGGGGATGAGCAGTTCTTC. It specifies CASSQDSLAGDEQFF.

CDR3 protein: CASHSGRTGPYEQYV. CDR3 bases: TGTGCCAGCCACTCCGGAAGGACAGGCCCCTACGAGCAGTACGTC. J is TRBJ2-7 and V is TRBV27; 7 positions match TRBD1. The germline V gene has CDR1 MNHEY and CDR2 SMNVEV (reference sequence). This CDR3 region has 15 residues. The trim removed 8 bases at V and 2 bases at J, leaving 12 bases unmatched.

This clonotype was seen ten or more times. V gene TRBV12-3 or TRBV12-4 combines with J gene TRBJ2-1; D is possibly TRBD1 or TRBD2 (5 bases each). This CDR3 contains 15 residues. The ends were cut back, 5 bases at V and 2 bases at J, with 13 bases in the middle. This chain's CDR3 is CASSPTWGTYNEQFF. For the CDR3, the DNA is TGTGCCAGCAGTCCAACCTGGGGGACCTACAATGAGCAGTTCTTC.

This clonotype was picked up many times. The chain couples TRBV7-9 to TRBJ2-5; tentatively, D is TRBD1 (6 bases). The CDR3 is 14 amino acids. V was clipped by 5 bases and J by 2 bases, with 12 bases between them. The germline gives CDR1 SEHNR, CDR2 FQNEAQ (reference sequence). This CDR3 is CASSPRDTQETQYF. The CDR3 DNA reads TGTGCCAGCAGCCCCCGGGACACTCAAGAGACCCAGTACTTC.

This chain connects TRBV14 to TRBJ2-5; D is possibly TRBD2 (6 bases). CDR1 and CDR2 (germline): SGHDN, FVKESK. V was cut by 1 base and J by 1 base, with 19 bases left in between. This CDR3 spans 18 amino acids. The CDR3 reads CASSQGVWRSGPQETQYF. The CDR3 DNA reads as TGTGCCAGCAGCCAAGGGGTCTGGAGGAGCGGGCCCCAAGAGACCCAGTACTTC. The full variable domain, with the rest looked up from reference TRBV14 and TRBJ2-5, is EAGVTQFPSHSVIEKGQTVTLRCDPISGHDNLYWYRRVMGKEIKFLLHFVKESKQDESGMPNNRFLAERTGGTYSTLKVQPAELEDSGVYFCASSQGVWRSGPQETQYFGPGTRLLVL.

The genes are TRBV5-5 and TRBJ2-2; 7 positions agree with TRBD2. Per the germline V gene, CDR1 is SGHKS and CDR2 is YYEKEE (reference sequence). Trimming at V came to 5 bases and at J to 3 bases, leaving 7 bases not matched to a gene. The CDR3 is 15 residues long. CDR3 amino acids: CASSPREGYTGELFF. The CDR3 DNA reads TGTGCCAGCAGTCCAAGGGAGGGCTACACCGGGGAGCTGTTTTTT.